This T cell receptor beta chain was found in a study of CD8+CD57+ T cells in acquired aplastic anemia. Study-wide findings and caveats: Patients and controls had in common 25 to 35 CD8+ CDR3 sequences.

This clonotype has just a few counts. The antigen is undetermined. CDR3 and TCR beta VDJ profiling relied on a genomic DNA template. TCRdb re-derived calls from the reads in MiXCR, one entry per CDR3 protein. The sample has hundreds of thousands of distinct CDR3 sequences; 25% to 40% are singletons. Patients sequenced had flow cytometry evidence of CD8+CD57+ cell expansion. All participating patients were living with severe acquired aplastic anemia. The sample was sorted CD4+, CD8+, or CD8+CD57+ T cells (not recorded which) from PBMCs. This receptor was identified in a human donor with aplastic anemia.

DNA for the CDR3: TGTGCCAGCAGCGTCCTGACAGGGGTGGGGACCGGGGAGCTGTTTTTT. Protein sequence: CASSVLTGVGTGELFF. This sequence joins TRBV9 and TRBJ2-2; 8 positions match TRBD1. The V segment lost 2 bases and the J segment 5 bases; nucleotides outside the gene matches: 8. The length of the CDR3 is 16 residues. Germline-derived CDR1 and CDR2 are SGDLS and YYNGEE. The variable domain in full, with the rest retrieved from reference TRBV9 and TRBJ2-2, is DSGVTQTPKHLITATGQRVTLRCSPRSGDLSVYWYQQSLDQGLQFLIQYYNGEERAKGNILERFSAQQFPDLHSELNLSSLELGDSALYFCASSVLTGVGTGELFFGEGSRLTVL.